This T cell receptor (beta chain) was captured in a study of radiotherapy plus CTLA-4 blockade in lung cancer. Trimming at V came to 5 bases and at J to 3 bases, leaving 8 bases not matched to a gene. Germline V CDR1 and CDR2: SGHTA, FQGNSA. This CDR3 spans 15 amino acids. Clones were sequenced by immunoSEQ multiplex PCR, and TCRdb holds only the in-frame ones, with some missing. This table has about 53,000 clones, approximately 84% appearing once. Sequencing was performed on peripheral blood, taken from a patient treated with radiotherapy plus ipilimumab. The origin of this receptor is a human donor with non-small cell lung cancer whose response to radiotherapy plus ipilimumab could not be evaluated. This rearrangement joins TRBV7-2 to TRBJ2-7; 9 bases align to TRBD2. In DNA, the CDR3 is TGTGCCAGCAGCGGAGGTAGCGGGAGTCGCTACGAGCAGTACTTC. Translating gives CASSGGSGSRYEQYF.